This T cell receptor beta chain stems from a study of blood T cells in healthy people across ages. Alongside a J-beta primer mix, a sample-barcoded 5' primer served in a second PCR lasting roughly 6 to 11 cycles. TCRdb itself ran the 5' RACE reads through MiXCR, one entry per CDR3 protein. The data contain hundreds of thousands of distinct CDR3 sequences, around a quarter of them singletons. Aged about 6 to 90, donors were systemically healthy Caucasians from Russia. Per sample, a minimum of 7 million PBMCs were isolated. Trimming took 1 base from V and 3 from J, leaving 17 bases between them. CDR3 length: 17 residues. CDR1 is SGHTA and CDR2 is FQGNSA in the germline V gene. This clonotype was recorded a few times. The sample was also reused in another study, on T cells of mothers and their children. From that paper: The overlap seen between related mothers and children slightly exceeded that of unrelated pairs, though not significantly. Researchers found no T cell clones that were persistent and microchimeric.

The sample taken for sequencing was blood. The chain is built from TRBV7-2 and TRBJ2-3; maybe TRBD2 (7 bases). The sequence came from a boy aged 5-17 years in good health. The CDR3 DNA reads as TGTGCCAGCAGCTTAGGCCGAACAGGGCGGGGGACAGATACGCAGTATTTT. Translating gives CASSLGRTGRGTDTQYF. The whole variable domain, filled in from reference TRBV7-2 and TRBJ2-3, reads GAGVSQSPSNKVTEKGKDVELRCDPISGHTALYWYRQSLGQGLEFLIYFQGNSAPDKSGLPSDRFSAERTGGSVSTLTIQRTQQEDSAVYLCASSLGRTGRGTDTQYFGPGTRLTVL.